This T cell receptor beta chain is drawn from a study of blood T cell repertoires in COVID-19 (dated by TCRdb to the early 2020s). The study in broad terms: The collaborator samples originated in the United States, Italy and Spain and spanned the acute and convalescent phases of COVID-19. Nearly every sample came with metadata listing a de-identified subject ID, COVID-19 status, age in years and sex. Where HLA class I and class II types were available, the types were taken from metadata supplied by the sample provider, not from assay-based typing. The material from the prospective study consisted of cDNA or gDNA derived from T cells, B-cell-depleted T cells, or PBMCs. The repertoires were made available in a free public database intended to serve as a resource for research on the immune response to SARS-CoV-2. Samples came from the ongoing ImmuneRACE study (first 160 participants) plus 1,254 subjects from 6 global collaborators. The dataset comprised deeply sampled blood TCRbeta repertoires from subjects exposed to, actively infected with, or recovered from COVID-19. Overall study results and their limits: Clinical and demographic metadata were provided uncurated, with the amount varying by source and participant.

The collaborating institutions used their own protocols to collect whole blood in K2EDTA tubes. For TCRbeta analysis, collaborator samples were shipped as frozen whole blood, as isolated PBMCs, or as DNA extracted from either sample type. TCRbeta CDR3 regions were amplified from genomic DNA using the immunoSEQ Assay, a bias-controlled multiplex PCR. In the paper's pipeline: Within the assay, amplification of reference gene primers was used to estimate how many nucleated cells each sample contained. To quantify the absolute abundance of each unique TCRbeta CDR3 rearrangement, sequence reads were collapsed and filtered. For each sample, productive Simpson clonality was calculated by taking the square root of Simpson's diversity index across productive rearrangements. Not all clones reach the TCRdb copy of this immuneACCESS table, which keeps in-frame sequences only. Checked studies attribute under half of the gap to unresolved V genes and leave the rest unexplained. That table supplies the V and J calls and clone size; D and trimming were determined from the DNA. The sample records approximately 340,000 clones, about 83% of which are singletons. Under 3% of the sample goes to the ten largest clones.

The CDR3 measures 14 amino acids from cysteine to phenylalanine. Of all the DNA, just the CDR3 is kept, 42 bases in frame from base 1. The germline V gene (reference sequence) yields LNHDA for CDR1 and SQIVND for CDR2. V has 6 bases trimmed and J has 7 bases trimmed; junction bases matching no gene number 9. On this clone: This receptor's antigen is unknown. Per-base qualities were not stored, and no clone one base away is much larger.

The chain employs TRBV19 and TRBJ2-7; TRBD2 matches 10 bases in the middle. Sequenced input: peripheral blood. The source of this sequence is a man aged 30 to 39 with active or convalescent COVID-19. In nucleotide form, the sequence is TGTGCCAGTAGACGGACTAGCGGTACGGAAGAGCAGTACTTC. It codes for CASRRTSGTEEQYF.